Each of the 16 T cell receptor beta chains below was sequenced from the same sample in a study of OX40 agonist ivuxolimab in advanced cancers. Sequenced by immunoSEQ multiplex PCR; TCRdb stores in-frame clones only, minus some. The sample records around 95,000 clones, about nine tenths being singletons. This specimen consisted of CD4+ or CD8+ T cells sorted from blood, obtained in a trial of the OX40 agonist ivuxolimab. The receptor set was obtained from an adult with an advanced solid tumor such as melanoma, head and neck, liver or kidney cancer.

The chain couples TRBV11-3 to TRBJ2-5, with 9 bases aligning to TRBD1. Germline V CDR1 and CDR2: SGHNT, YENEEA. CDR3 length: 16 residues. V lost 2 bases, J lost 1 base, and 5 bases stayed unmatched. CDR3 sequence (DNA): TGTGCCAGCAGCTTAAGCGGGACAGGGAGCCAAGAGACCCAGTACTTC. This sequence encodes CASSLSGTGSQETQYF.

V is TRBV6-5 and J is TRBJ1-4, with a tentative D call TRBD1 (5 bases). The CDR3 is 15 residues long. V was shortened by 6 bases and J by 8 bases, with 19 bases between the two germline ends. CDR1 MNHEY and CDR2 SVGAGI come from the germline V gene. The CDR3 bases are TGTGCCAGCAGGTCCGGGGGGGGAGGAGGCGAAAAACTGTTTTTT. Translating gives CASRSGGGGGEKLFF.

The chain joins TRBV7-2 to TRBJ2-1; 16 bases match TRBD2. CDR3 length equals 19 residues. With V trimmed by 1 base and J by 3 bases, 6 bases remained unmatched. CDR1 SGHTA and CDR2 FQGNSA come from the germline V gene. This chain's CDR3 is CASSLVGTSGGGFYNEQFF. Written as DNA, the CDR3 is TGTGCCAGCAGCTTAGTCGGGACTAGCGGGGGGGGTTTCTACAATGAGCAGTTCTTC.

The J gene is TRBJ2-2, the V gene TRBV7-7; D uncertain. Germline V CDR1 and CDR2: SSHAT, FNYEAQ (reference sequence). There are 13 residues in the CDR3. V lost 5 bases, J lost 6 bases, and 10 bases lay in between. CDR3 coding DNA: TGTGCCAGCAGCATCCAGATTGCCGGGGAGCTGTTTTTT. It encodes CASSIQIAGELFF.

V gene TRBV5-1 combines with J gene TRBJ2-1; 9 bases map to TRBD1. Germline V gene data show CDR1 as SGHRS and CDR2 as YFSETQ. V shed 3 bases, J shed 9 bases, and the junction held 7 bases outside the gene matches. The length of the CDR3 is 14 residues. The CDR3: CASSSTGGKGEQFF. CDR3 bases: TGCGCCAGCAGCTCGACAGGGGGTAAGGGTGAGCAGTTCTTC.

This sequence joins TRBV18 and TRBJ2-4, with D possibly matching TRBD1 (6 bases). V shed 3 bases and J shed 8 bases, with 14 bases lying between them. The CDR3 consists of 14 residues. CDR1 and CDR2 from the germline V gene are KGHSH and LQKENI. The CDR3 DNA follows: TGTGCCAGCTCACCTCAACAGGGTCGGGACATTCAGTACTTC. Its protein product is CASSPQQGRDIQYF.

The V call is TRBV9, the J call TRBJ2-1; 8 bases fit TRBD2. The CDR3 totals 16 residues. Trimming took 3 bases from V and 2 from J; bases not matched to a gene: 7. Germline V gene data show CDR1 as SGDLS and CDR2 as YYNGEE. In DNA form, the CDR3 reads TGTGCCAGCAGCGCAGAGACTAGCGTAGCCTACAATGAGCAGTTCTTC. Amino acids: CASSAETSVAYNEQFF.

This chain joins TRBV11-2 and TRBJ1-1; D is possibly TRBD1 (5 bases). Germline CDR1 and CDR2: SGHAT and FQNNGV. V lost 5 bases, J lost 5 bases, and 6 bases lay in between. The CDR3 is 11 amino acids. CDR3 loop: CASSRQTEAFF. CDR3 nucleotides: TGTGCCAGCAGCCGACAGACTGAAGCTTTCTTT.

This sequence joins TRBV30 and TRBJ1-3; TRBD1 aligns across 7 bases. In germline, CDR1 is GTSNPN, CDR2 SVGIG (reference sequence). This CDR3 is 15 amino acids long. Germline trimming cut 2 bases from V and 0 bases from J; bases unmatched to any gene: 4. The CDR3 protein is CAWSLGQSSGNTIYF. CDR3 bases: TGTGCCTGGAGTCTGGGACAGAGCTCTGGAAACACCATATATTTT.

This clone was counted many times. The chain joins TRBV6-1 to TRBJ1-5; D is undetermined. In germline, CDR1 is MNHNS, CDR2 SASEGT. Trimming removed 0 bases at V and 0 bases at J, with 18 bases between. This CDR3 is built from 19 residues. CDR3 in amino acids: CASSEALRTLKYSNQPQHF. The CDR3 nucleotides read TGTGCCAGCAGTGAAGCGTTAAGGACCTTGAAATATAGCAATCAGCCCCAGCATTTT.

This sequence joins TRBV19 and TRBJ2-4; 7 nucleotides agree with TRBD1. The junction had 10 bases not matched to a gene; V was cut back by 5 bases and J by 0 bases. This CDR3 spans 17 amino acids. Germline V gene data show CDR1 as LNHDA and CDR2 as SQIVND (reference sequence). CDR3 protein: CASSRFTGVLAKNIQYF. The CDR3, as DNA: TGTGCCAGTAGTCGATTTACAGGGGTTCTAGCCAAAAACATTCAGTACTTC.

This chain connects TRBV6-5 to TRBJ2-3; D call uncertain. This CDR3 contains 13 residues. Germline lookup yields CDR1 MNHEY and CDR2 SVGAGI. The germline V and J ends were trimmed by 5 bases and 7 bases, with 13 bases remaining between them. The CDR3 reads CASSQAPDYTQYF. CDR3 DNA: TGTGCCAGCAGTCAGGCTCCAGACTATACGCAGTATTTT.

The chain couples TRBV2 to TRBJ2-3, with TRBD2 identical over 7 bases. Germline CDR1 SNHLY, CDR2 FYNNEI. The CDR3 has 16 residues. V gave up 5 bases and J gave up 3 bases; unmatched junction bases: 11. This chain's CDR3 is CASSYMPGGNTDTQYF. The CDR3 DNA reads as TGTGCCAGCAGTTATATGCCGGGAGGAAATACAGATACGCAGTATTTT.

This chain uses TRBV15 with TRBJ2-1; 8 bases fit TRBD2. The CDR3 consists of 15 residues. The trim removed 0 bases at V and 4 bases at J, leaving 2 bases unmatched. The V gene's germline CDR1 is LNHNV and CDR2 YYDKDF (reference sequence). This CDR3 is CATSRDSGAYNEQFF. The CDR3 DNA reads TGTGCCACCAGCAGAGATAGCGGGGCTTACAATGAGCAGTTCTTC.

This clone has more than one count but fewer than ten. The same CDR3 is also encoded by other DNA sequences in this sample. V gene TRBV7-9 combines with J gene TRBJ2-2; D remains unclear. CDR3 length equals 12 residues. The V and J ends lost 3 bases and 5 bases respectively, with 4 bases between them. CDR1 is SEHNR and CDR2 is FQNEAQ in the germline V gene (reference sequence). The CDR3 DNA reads TGTGCCAGCAGCTTTGGAACCGGGGAGCTGTTTTTT. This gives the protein CASSFGTGELFF.

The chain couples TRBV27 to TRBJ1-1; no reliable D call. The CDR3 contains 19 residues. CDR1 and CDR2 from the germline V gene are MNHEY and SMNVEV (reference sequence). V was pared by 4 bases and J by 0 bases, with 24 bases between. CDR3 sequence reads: CASSSISGPKLLMNTEAFF. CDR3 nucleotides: TGTGCCAGCAGTTCAATCTCTGGACCGAAGCTTCTCATGAACACTGAAGCTTTCTTT.